The entry below describes one TCR beta chain. The target antigen is unknown. V gave up 8 bases and J gave up 2 bases, with 16 bases separating them. The CDR3 is 16 residues long. Germline assignment: CDR1 LNHDA and CDR2 SQIVND (reference sequence). This sample was included in a study of shared clonotypes between healthy human individuals. There were no recent acute infections or vaccinations among the donors, who were healthy HIV-negative adults. Adults of Caucasian background living in Nashville, Tennessee made up all donors. Study-level findings and limits: The naive CD4 repertoires of a handful of donors were compared, and around 4.7% of clonotypes were shared. Sample collection involved blood only; tissue repertoires are likely different.

Sequenced by immunoSEQ multiplex PCR; TCRdb stores in-frame clones only, minus some. The sample includes roughly 1 million clones, about 70% of them seen just once. The chain recombines TRBV19 with TRBJ2-6; D may correspond to TRBD1 or TRBD2 (7 bases each). Sequenced input: memory CD4+ T cells sorted from blood. Subset described: CD45RA-negative fraction. The clonotype originates from a young man in good health. CDR3 residues: CASGEGARTGANVLTF. DNA of the CDR3: TGTGCCAGTGGGGAGGGGGCGCGGACTGGGGCCAACGTCCTGACTTTC.